The clone carrying this T cell receptor beta chain was detected a few times. Its cognate antigen is unknown. The data derive from a study of cytomegalovirus exposure and HLA in healthy donors. Study-level points and caveats: Follow-up analysis found HLA locus-dependent TCR association rates, highest for DRB1 and lowest for HLA-C.

Vbeta (60) and Jbeta (13) primers were used in the PCR. The protocol was immunoSEQ multiplex PCR, while the TCRdb copy is restricted to in-frame clones and leaves out a portion. The sample lists some 150,000 clones; roughly 73% were seen once. Germline V gives CDR1 SNHLY, CDR2 FYNNEI. This CDR3 contains 15 residues. With 2 bases clipped from V and 8 bases from J, the junction kept 10 bases outside the gene matches. The sequence came from a male donor in good health and CMV-seronegative. The V call is TRBV2, the J call TRBJ1-2; 8 nucleotides agree with TRBD1. Sequences were obtained from PBMCs. The CDR3 is CASSETQGVDRGYTF. The CDR3 DNA is TGTGCCAGCAGTGAAACACAGGGGGTAGACCGGGGCTACACCTTC.